The clone carrying this T cell receptor (beta chain) showed up just a few times. No antigen is known for it. TCR alpha and TCR beta cDNA libraries with sample barcodes and UMIs came from 5'RACE using constant-segment primers. TCRdb reanalysed the 5' RACE reads using MiXCR and keeps one entry per CDR3 protein. This table holds just over 350,000 distinct CDR3 sequences, 13% to 15% found once. The V and J ends lost 11 bases and 0 bases respectively, with 11 bases between them. The CDR3 is 13 amino acids. This sample is drawn from a study of T-cell memory formation after mild COVID-19. Study-level information: Largely donor-specific TCR clusters were found. Overall study results and limits: Contracting clones localized mainly to CM and EM when CD4+ and mainly to EMRA when CD8+.

V usage is TRBV12-3 or TRBV12-4 and J usage is TRBJ1-3, with D possibly TRBD1 on 6 matching bases. This TCR was recovered from a man aged 18 to 30 who had mild COVID-19 (a few samples of this study predate the infection). Cell type and time point are not known. Sequencing used PBMCs or a T cell subset sorted from them (not recorded which). CDR3 in DNA: TGTGCCGGAAGGGGGATCTCTGGAAACACCATATATTTT. Residues: CAGRGISGNTIYF.